These 18 T cell receptor beta chains were all obtained from the same sample, sequenced in a study of T cell clonotyping in hematopoietic cell transplantation. Assay used: immunoSEQ multiplex PCR; TCRdb lists only in-frame clones, some missing. The sample lists tens of thousands of clones; roughly 70% were seen once. The time point is: recipient sample about 28 days before transplant, after cytoreduction. The material was peripheral blood mononuclear cells, obtained before stem cell transplant. These receptors originate from a man aged 50 or older with myelodysplastic syndrome. Some clones in this sample may be carry-over from other donors' samples.

This clone was counted a few times. The chain has TRBV19 and TRBJ1-5, with D hard to call. This CDR3 has 13 amino acids. V was trimmed by 5 bases and J by 8 bases, leaving 13 bases between them. Germline V gene sequence: CDR1 LNHDA, CDR2 SQIVND (reference sequence). This CDR3 is CASSVQSYKPQHF. The CDR3 nucleotides read TGTGCCAGTAGTGTCCAGTCGTATAAGCCCCAGCATTTT.

This clone was seen once. The chain is built from TRBV7-9 and TRBJ1-2; possible D gene TRBD1, 6 bases. The CDR3 is made up of 14 amino acids. V lost 4 bases and J 8 bases, leaving 17 bases between the germline ends. From germline, CDR1 is SEHNR and CDR2 FQNEAQ (reference sequence). CDR3 nucleotides: TGTGCCAGCAGCTCAGGACAGATTATGGGAGGCTACACCTTC. Amino acid sequence: CASSSGQIMGGYTF.

This rearrangement joins TRBV6-5 to TRBJ2-2; 11 nucleotides match TRBD1. CDR3 size: 15 residues. The V gene's germline CDR1 is MNHEY and CDR2 SVGAGI. V trimming: 3 bases; J trimming: 4 bases; junction bases outside the gene matches: 1. This CDR3 is CASSYGTGGTGELFF. The DNA of the CDR3 is TGTGCCAGCAGTTATGGGACAGGGGGCACCGGGGAGCTGTTTTTT.

This clone was picked up one time. The genes are TRBV25-1 and TRBJ2-1; 8 nucleotides align to TRBD2. The CDR3 extends over 14 amino acids. The V segment lost 0 bases and the J segment 7 bases; nucleotides outside the gene matches: 2. The germline V gene has CDR1 MGHDK and CDR2 SYGVNS. The CDR3, as DNA: TGTGCCAGCAGTGAATACGGGAGGGGGAATGAGCAGTTCTTC. Its translation is CASSEYGRGNEQFF. The variable domain in full, with the rest retrieved from reference TRBV25-1 and TRBJ2-1, is EADIYQTPRYLVIGTGKKITLECSQTMGHDKMYWYQQDPGMELHLIHYSYGVNSTEKGDLSSESTVSRIRTEHFPLTLESARPSHTSQYLCASSEYGRGNEQFFGPGTRLTVL.

This chain links TRBV10-2 with TRBJ1-2; D remains ambiguous. The CDR3 loop spans 15 amino acids. Deletions cut 0 bases from V and 1 base from J, with 9 bases between. The germline V gene has CDR1 WSHSY and CDR2 SAAADI. The CDR3 nucleotides read TGCGCCAGCAGTGAGTCTGGAGGGCTTAACTATGGCTACACCTTC. It encodes CASSESGGLNYGYTF.

This clone was observed once. The V and J genes are TRBV2 and TRBJ2-7; TRBD1 is a possible D gene (6 bases). V lost 5 bases and J 5 bases, leaving 16 bases between the germline ends. Germline-derived CDR1 and CDR2 are SNHLY and FYNNEI. The CDR3 totals 14 residues. In nucleotides, the CDR3 is TGTGCCAGCAGTTTACAGGGCCGTTCGGACGAGCAGTACTTC. It is translated as CASSLQGRSDEQYF. The full variable domain, with the rest looked up from reference TRBV2 and TRBJ2-7, is EPEVTQTPSHQVTQMGQEVILRCVPISNHLYFYWYRQILGQKVEFLVSFYNNEISEKSEIFDDQFSVERPDGSNFTLKIRSTKLEDSAMYFCASSLQGRSDEQYFGPGTRLTVT.

The J gene is TRBJ2-2, the V gene TRBV7-2; tentatively, D is TRBD2 (5 bases). Germline lookup yields CDR1 SGHTA and CDR2 FQGNSA. The germline V and J ends were trimmed by 3 bases and 6 bases, with 5 bases remaining between them. This CDR3 has 12 residues. The CDR3 nucleotides are TGTGCCAGCAGCTTCGGGGCCGGGGAGCTGTTTTTT. Protein sequence: CASSFGAGELFF. The entire variable domain, with the rest obtained from reference TRBV7-2 and TRBJ2-2, is as follows: GAGVSQSPSNKVTEKGKDVELRCDPISGHTALYWYRQSLGQGLEFLIYFQGNSAPDKSGLPSDRFSAERTGGSVSTLTIQRTQQEDSAVYLCASSFGAGELFFGEGSRLTVL.

V is TRBV30 and J is TRBJ2-7; D is perhaps TRBD2 (7 bases). CDR1 and CDR2 (germline): GTSNPN, SVGIG (reference sequence). The CDR3 covers 15 residues. The V gene lost 4 bases and the J gene lost 2 bases, with 18 bases spanning the gap. The CDR3 coding sequence is TGTGCCTGGAAGCCTTGGCGGGGGCCCGCCTACGAGCAGTACTTC. Its translation: CAWKPWRGPAYEQYF.

The chain couples TRBV5-6 to TRBJ2-7; D not certain. Germline V CDR1 and CDR2: SGHDT, YYEEEE. The CDR3 consists of 13 residues. Between the trimmed V and J ends, which lost 0 bases and 4 bases, there was a span of 8 bases. The CDR3 is CASSLASGYEQYF. The CDR3 DNA reads as TGTGCCAGCAGCTTGGCTTCGGGTTACGAGCAGTACTTC.

In its sample, this clone was seen a few times. CDR3 nucleotides: TGTGCCAGTACCCTGCAGGGGGCTAATGAAAAACTGTTTTTT. It translates to CASTLQGANEKLFF. The V gene is TRBV19, the J gene TRBJ1-4, with 7 nucleotides matching TRBD1. Per germline, CDR1 LNHDA and CDR2 SQIVND (reference sequence). Unmatched junction bases numbered 5, after V lost 7 bases and J lost 3 bases. There are 14 residues in the CDR3.

This chain connects TRBV7-6 to TRBJ2-7; D unclear. Per the germline V gene, CDR1 is SGHVS and CDR2 is FNYEAQ. The CDR3 extends over 14 amino acids. Trimming took off 5 bases at V and 2 bases at J, with 13 bases between the two ends. CDR3 in amino acids: CASSTLQSPYEQYF. CDR3 nucleotide sequence: TGTGCCAGCAGCACCCTACAGAGTCCCTACGAGCAGTACTTC.

This sequence joins TRBV2 and TRBJ2-7; 13 positions agree with TRBD2. CDR3 length: 15 residues. The ends lost 6 bases at V and 6 bases at J; junction bases unmatched: 8. Germline V gives CDR1 SNHLY, CDR2 FYNNEI. In DNA, the CDR3 is TGTGCCAGCAGAGGGAAACTAGCGGGAGGGGGCGAGCAGTACTTC. It yields the protein CASRGKLAGGGEQYF.

This chain links TRBV2 with TRBJ1-4; D is unclear. This CDR3 is 13 amino acids long. The germline V gene has CDR1 SNHLY and CDR2 FYNNEI. Trimming took off 7 bases at V and 5 bases at J, with 11 bases between the two ends. In DNA, the CDR3 is TGTGCCAGCAAAGGACTGCAAAATGAAAAACTGTTTTTT. As protein: CASKGLQNEKLFF.

The CDR3 protein is CSVEGGTANSYEQYF. Here the CDR3 DNA reads TGCAGCGTTGAAGGCGGAACAGCCAATTCCTACGAGCAGTACTTC. The chain employs TRBV29-1 and TRBJ2-7; D not certain. Trimming pared 1 base from V and 1 base from J, leaving 14 bases between. CDR3 length equals 15 residues. CDR1 and CDR2 from the germline V gene are SQVTM and ANQGSEA.

The V call is TRBV28, the J call TRBJ1-5; D unresolved. The CDR3 runs to 14 residues. Germline V CDR1 and CDR2: MDHEN, SYDVKM. V shed 3 bases and J shed 4 bases, with 10 bases lying between them. Written as DNA, the CDR3 is TGTGCCAGCAGTTTGAACGAGCCTAATCAGCCCCAGCATTTT. This sequence encodes CASSLNEPNQPQHF.

This rearrangement joins TRBV10-3 to TRBJ2-2; 7 bases are shared with TRBD2. Losses at the gene ends were 0 bases for V and 1 base for J; bases not matched to a gene: 2. The CDR3 is 16 amino acids. Germline CDR1 reads ENHRY; CDR2 reads SYGVKD. DNA of the CDR3: TGTGCCATCAGTGAGTCGATAGCGGGGAACACCGGGGAGCTGTTTTTT. Amino acid sequence: CAISESIAGNTGELFF.

The rearrangement links TRBV5-6 to TRBJ1-5; no definite D call. Per germline, CDR1 SGHDT and CDR2 YYEEEE. V was shortened by 1 base and J by 5 bases, with 13 bases between the two germline ends. This CDR3 contains 15 residues. The CDR3 reads CASSLWSGVDQPQHF. The CDR3 DNA is TGTGCCAGCAGCTTGTGGTCGGGCGTCGATCAGCCCCAGCATTTT.

The V and J genes are TRBV5-1 and TRBJ2-1; the D gene is possibly TRBD2 (5 bases). This CDR3 region has 14 residues. V was pared by 0 bases and J by 7 bases, with 11 bases between. Per germline, CDR1 SGHRS and CDR2 YFSETQ. In DNA form, the CDR3 reads TGCGCCAGCAGCTTGGAGATAACGGGAAATGAGCAGTTCTTC. Translating gives CASSLEITGNEQFF. The full variable domain, in which reference TRBV5-1 and TRBJ2-1 provide the parts outside the CDR3, is KAGVTQTPRYLIKTRGQQVTLSCSPISGHRSVSWYQQTPGQGLQFLFEYFSETQRNKGNFPGRFSGRQFSNSRSEMNVSTLELGDSALYLCASSLEITGNEQFFGPGTRLTVL.